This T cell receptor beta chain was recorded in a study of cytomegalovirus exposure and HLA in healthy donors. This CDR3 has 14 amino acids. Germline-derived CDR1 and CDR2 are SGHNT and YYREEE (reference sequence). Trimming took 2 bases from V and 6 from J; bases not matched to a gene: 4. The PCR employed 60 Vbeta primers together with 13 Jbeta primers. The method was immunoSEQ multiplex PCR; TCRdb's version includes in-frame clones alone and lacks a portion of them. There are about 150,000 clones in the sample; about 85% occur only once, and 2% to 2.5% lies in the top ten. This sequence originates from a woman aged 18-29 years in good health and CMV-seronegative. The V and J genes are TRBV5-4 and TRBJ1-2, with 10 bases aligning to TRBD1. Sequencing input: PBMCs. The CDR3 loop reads CASSFPTGGNGYTF. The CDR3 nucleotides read TGTGCCAGCAGCTTCCCGACAGGGGGCAATGGCTACACCTTC. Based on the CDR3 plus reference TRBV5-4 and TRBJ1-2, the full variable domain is ETGVTQSPTHLIKTRGQQVTLRCSSQSGHNTVSWYQQALGQGPQFIFQYYREEENGRGNFPPRFSGLQFPNYSSELNVNALELDDSALYLCASSFPTGGNGYTFGSGTRLTVV.